These T cell receptor beta chains were read from a single sample in a study of Ad26.COV2.S vaccination and SARS-CoV-2 variants. Profiled with immunoSEQ multiplex PCR; TCRdb holds only in-frame clones, not every one. The sample has roughly 400,000 clones, 90% seen once. The specimen was peripheral blood, collected in a trial of Ad26.COV2.S vaccine versus placebo. These receptors were taken from a person between 18 and 59 years old who received the Ad26.COV2.S COVID-19 vaccine or a placebo. Both conserved end residues are part of each CDR3. A D gene is named only where the DNA matches it firmly.

j_gene,d_gene,v_gene,CDR3nt,CDR3aa
TRBJ2-3,.,TRBV6-2/TRBV6-3,TGTGCCAGCAGTAAATTACGGACAGATACGCAGTATTTT,CASSKLRTDTQYF
TRBJ1-5,.,TRBV6-1,TGTGCCAGCAGCGAAGGGTCGTCCGCGGGTCAGCCCCAGCATTTT,CASSEGSSAGQPQHF
TRBJ1-1,.,TRBV4-1,TGCGCCAGCAGTTGGAACACTGAAGCTTTCTTT,CASSWNTEAFF
TRBJ1-2,TRBD1,TRBV9,TGTGCCAGCAGCTTAACAGGGGGCGGGGATGGCTACACCTTC,CASSLTGGGDGYTF
TRBJ1-5,.,TRBV19,TGTGCCAGTAGTATAAATCGGGTGGGCAATCAGCCCCAGCATTTT,CASSINRVGNQPQHF
TRBJ2-7,.,TRBV6-2/TRBV6-3,TGTGCCAGCAGTTATACAGGGTCCTACGAGCAGTACTTC,CASSYTGSYEQYF
TRBJ1-2,TRBD1,TRBV5-6,TGTGCCAGCAGCCGGGACAGGGTAGGCTACACCTTC,CASSRDRVGYTF
TRBJ1-2,TRBD1,TRBV29-1,TGCAGCGCTGGGGGGACAGGGGGCTCTGGCTACACCTTC,CSAGGTGGSGYTF
TRBJ2-3,TRBD2,TRBV7-2,TGTGCCAGCAGCTTAGCGGGACTAGCGGGAGAAACAGATACGCAGTATTTT,CASSLAGLAGETDTQYF
TRBJ1-2,TRBD1,TRBV9,TGTGCCAGCAGCGCCGGGACAGGGGATGGCTACACCTTC,CASSAGTGDGYTF
TRBJ1-1,TRBD1,TRBV6-4,TGTGCCAGCAGAATGGAGACAGGGGAGAACACTGAAGCTTTCTTT,CASRMETGENTEAFF
TRBJ2-5,.,TRBV30,TGTGCCTGGAGTCGGGACTTCCAAGAGACCCAGTACTTC,CAWSRDFQETQYF
TRBJ2-3,TRBD2,TRBV9,TGTGCCAGCAGCGTAGAGGGCGGGAGTGTGGGAGATACGCAGTATTTT,CASSVEGGSVGDTQYF
TRBJ2-5,.,TRBV11-3,TGTGCCAGCAGCTACGGAGGGGGGGAGACCCAGTACTTC,CASSYGGGETQYF
TRBJ2-5,TRBD1,TRBV7-3,TGTGCCAGCAGCCGGTTACCCCCGGGACAGGGAAACCAAGAGACCCAGTACTTC,CASSRLPPGQGNQETQYF
TRBJ2-3,TRBD2,TRBV9,TGTGCCAGCAGCACGGGACTACCTAGCACAGATACGCAGTATTTT,CASSTGLPSTDTQYF
TRBJ2-1,TRBD2,TRBV28,TGTGCCAGCAGTTTGCGGCCGGGACTAGGAAAAAATGAGCAGTTCTTC,CASSLRPGLGKNEQFF
TRBJ1-1,.,TRBV5-1,TGCGCCAGCAGCTTGGCCGTAGCGGGCCCGCGTGAGGCTTTCTTT,CASSLAVAGPREAFF
TRBJ1-1,.,TRBV2,TGTGCCAGCAATTTCAGGCGGGGTGAAGCTTTCTTT,CASNFRRGEAFF
TRBJ2-5,.,TRBV5-1,TGCGCCAGCAGCCCTGGACATGCAGAAGAGACCCAGTACTTC,CASSPGHAEETQYF
TRBJ1-2,.,TRBV18,TGTGCCAGCTCACCTATCCAGGGGCCAGACTATGGCTACACCTTC,CASSPIQGPDYGYTF
TRBJ2-7,TRBD2,TRBV10-1,TGCGCCAGCAGGGTTACTAGCGGAGCTGTCCTAGCCTTCACCTACGAGCAGTACTTC,CASRVTSGAVLAFTYEQYF
TRBJ1-4,TRBD1,TRBV5-6,TGTGCCAGCAGCTTGTCGGGACAGGATGAAAAACTGTTTTTT,CASSLSGQDEKLFF
TRBJ2-2,.,TRBV6-5,TGTGCCAGCAGGAAGGGGGACGGGGAGCTGTTTTTT,CASRKGDGELFF
TRBJ1-2,TRBD1,TRBV5-5,TGTGCCAGCAGCTTGCAGGGGGGGCGGGGCTACACCTTC,CASSLQGGRGYTF
TRBJ1-5,.,TRBV6-2/TRBV6-3,TGTGCCAGCAGTTACGGCAGGGGCTATAGCAATCAGCCCCAGCATTTT,CASSYGRGYSNQPQHF
TRBJ2-5,.,TRBV24-1,TGTGCCACCAGTGAGCATCCGGGACGAGGGAGAGAGACCCAGTACTTC,CATSEHPGRGRETQYF
TRBJ2-5,.,TRBV9,TGTGCCAGCAGCCCAACCGGGGCCCAAGAGACCCAGTACTTC,CASSPTGAQETQYF